The following is a T cell receptor beta chain sequence with its context. Its target is not known. The CDR3 has 13 residues. The V gene's germline CDR1 is SGHDN and CDR2 FVKESK. V lost 0 bases, J lost 7 bases, and 8 bases lay in between. This specimen comes from a study of OX40 agonist ivuxolimab in advanced cancers. Looking at the study overall: Every patient in dose escalation had hepatocellular carcinoma, melanoma, renal cell or head and neck cancer.

Using immunoSEQ multiplex PCR, the repertoire was profiled, and TCRdb retains in-frame clones only, with some absent. There are some 70,000 clones in the sample; roughly nine tenths occur only once, and 2% to 2.5% lies in the top ten. Autoimmune disease history or systemic immunosuppression disqualified patients. Drawing of blood for sampling happened at baseline, at cycle 4 day 1, and at cycle 7 day 1. Study-level results: Specificity for antigen went undetermined in the expanded peripheral T cells.

This sequence originates from an adult with an advanced solid tumor such as melanoma, head and neck, liver or kidney cancer. Source: CD4+ or CD8+ T cells sorted from blood, taken in a trial of the OX40 agonist ivuxolimab. The chain uses TRBV14 and TRBJ2-3; unclear D gene. The CDR3 nucleotides read TGTGCCAGCAGCCAAGATCTGGCCTATACGCAGTATTTT. It yields the protein CASSQDLAYTQYF.